This T cell receptor (beta chain) originates from a study of cytotoxic CD8 clonotypes in ibrutinib-treated CLL. For the study at large: Across the patients, approximately 12 were relapsed/refractory, around 16 treatment-naive and about 17 IGHV unmutated.

Genomic DNA for TCR beta libraries, around 2.1 micrograms, came from cryopreserved PBMCs. The study, taken as a whole, reports: Pretreatment clonality was elevated relative to age-matched healthy donors and paralleled circulating CD8+ T-cell counts. Ibrutinib response saw clonality rise, and progression saw it return toward baseline.

Trimming shortened V by 0 bases and J by 3 bases, and 6 bases separated the two germline ends. The CDR3 is made up of 14 amino acids. From germline, CDR1 is SGHDT and CDR2 YYEEEE. Sequencing was performed with immunoSEQ multiplex PCR; in TCRdb, only in-frame clones are kept and a portion is missing. The sample lists some 200,000 clones, around 72% occurring once. About this clone itself: Its antigen remains unknown.

The sample here was PBMCs, taken after 24 months of ibrutinib treatment. The TCR was taken from a human donor with chronic lymphocytic leukemia. The rearrangement uses TRBV5-6 and TRBJ1-4; no clear D. DNA for the CDR3: TGTGCCAGCAGCTTGGACGGGGCTAATGAAAAACTGTTTTTT. It is translated as CASSLDGANEKLFF.